Here is one TCR beta chain with its context. Its cognate antigen has yet to be identified. Per-base quality was not reported, and no clone a single base away is much larger than it. The data derive from a study of cytomegalovirus exposure and HLA in healthy donors (dated by TCRdb to between 2016 and 2019). In terms of the full investigation: In an earlier analysis of 587 of the donors, around 290 Gb of sequence data and 95 million to 130 million unique TCR beta sequences from about 190 million T cells were reported. Typing coverage varied by locus: roughly 629-640 donors for A, B, C, DRB1 and DQB1; approximately 560 for DQA1; some 610 for DPA1; 400 to 480 for DPB1. A later genetic analysis used genome-wide SNP genotypes for 398 of the 666 donors, treating that subset as a discovery cohort. Besides the first cohort of 666 subjects, a separate validation cohort made up of 95 to 150 different subjects was used. About 300 gigabases of sequencing data and 78 million or so unique TCR sequences were included in an early release covering around 650 HLA-typed donors. The study aimed to test whether cataloging public T cell receptors could reveal signatures of past pathogen exposure. About five DR-DQ haplotypes were handled as single units for association and clustering, since linkage in the cohort was strong. To predict cytomegalovirus infection status, the study combined high-throughput TCR immunosequencing, statistical association of individual TCRs with disease status, and machine learning. In an earlier analysis of roughly 540 of the donors, high-throughput TCR beta sequencing was used to judge whether each TCR beta V gene segment behaved as functional or pseudogenic. A later analysis re-examined previously published TCR beta repertoires from over 500 donors and added high-resolution HLA genotyping to investigate patterns of TCR occurrence. Class I and class II HLA loci were covered by the typing at four-digit resolution. Donor age, sex, ethnicity and CMV serostatus were compiled alongside the repertoire data. In the later analysis, no new phenotypic data were used to find candidate immune exposures; instead, reliance was placed on TCR beta sequences and their occurrence across donors. The genetic ancestry cluster associated with self-reported Caucasian donors included roughly 84% of the 398 genotyped donors. Among around 400 genotyped donors of the cohort, an average of approximately 240,000 unique TCR beta nucleotide sequences was sequenced per donor, of which roughly 17% were non-productive. All discovery cohort repertoires had been generated on a single sequencing platform. The study profiled the T cell repertoires of under 700 subjects by immunosequencing and related them to cytomegalovirus serostatus. General study outcomes and caveats: Cytomegalovirus status was reported to be diagnosed by the classifier with high specificity and sensitivity in both the original and validation cohorts. Three of the identified cytomegalovirus-associated TCR beta chains were confirmed in vitro to be specific for cytomegalovirus antigens. Because counts were too low, some 16 rarely observed V segments, including chromosome 9 orphons, were excluded from the earlier analysis of around 640 of the donors. Correlated functional status among segregating V segments might be attributable to linkage disequilibrium, but an unknown experimental factor could not be ruled out. In an earlier analysis of about 600 of the donors, most TCR beta V segments appeared in productive rearrangements about 87% or about 30% of the time, broadly matching IMGT annotations. Some IMGT-functional V segments, including TRBV6-2 and TRBV6-3, could not be told apart with the 87-base-pair reads, so those segments were excluded. Most CMV-associated TCR beta chains appeared to be HLA-restricted in a later analysis, and the HLA associations seemed to be driven largely by CMV exposure. Presence/absence analyses assumed roughly uniform sequencing depth across donors, an assumption that may not hold. The study gave a list of 150 to 200 TCR beta chains associated with cytomegalovirus. Strong co-occurrence of HLA alleles, especially DR and DQ, made assigning TCR associations to individual alleles difficult. Compared with the approximately 700-donor mean, donors in an Asian-associated ancestry cluster had fewer N-insertions in productive TCRs, according to a later genetic analysis. A later analysis reported that several top co-occurrence clusters appeared linked to parvovirus B19, influenza, CMV and Epstein-Barr virus. This cohort had only TCR beta chains sequenced, and the lack of alpha or paired-chain data limited which features could be detected. In a later analysis, the rate of TCR association differed among HLA loci, with DRB1 alleles having the most associated TCRs and HLA-C alleles having the fewest. In a later analysis, HLA-associated TCR beta chains showed more clonal expansion and lower generation probabilities than non-associated chains that were equally common. Most TCR sequences were observed very rarely across donors, whereas some public TCRs were present in many individuals. For the cohort, immune exposure information was limited to CMV serostatus. Because HLA typing was missing for some donors at each locus, association tests included only the typed subset. An association between a missense DCLRE1C variant and V-gene and J-gene trimming of TCR beta chains was found in a later genetic analysis and replicated in an independent cohort. According to the authors, the approach could potentially be generalized to other disease states and immunological phenotypes. A further reported finding was that TCR beta sequences accurately predicted the HLA-A and HLA-B alleles for most subjects in the first cohort. At a false discovery rate of 0.05, a later analysis linked under 20,000 TCR beta sequences to specific HLA alleles. A group of highly shared sequence variants was considered likely to be a technical artifact of the sequencing pipeline.

In total, just over 650 healthy bone marrow donors made up the cohort. At the time of sampling, all cohort members were nominally healthy, though unrecorded immune exposures were likely present. The donor was CMV seronegative and belonged to the group of more than 300 seronegative cohort members. Every donor gave a peripheral blood sample, and the peripheral blood mononuclear cells from that sample were used for TCR beta sequencing. Genomic DNA extraction from the blood cell samples was performed with the Qiagen DNeasy Blood Extraction Kit. Spanning cysteine to phenylalanine, the CDR3 consists of 12 amino acids. The CDR3 DNA has 36 bases and is translated from base 1. For CDR1 and CDR2, the germline V gene (reference sequence) lists MNHNY and SVGAGI. V loses 7 bases, J loses 7 bases, and the germline ends lie 11 bases apart. The protocol used for the library was the immunoSEQ multiplex PCR assay. For the multiplex PCR, a mixture combining 60 forward primers for TCR Vbeta segments and 13 reverse primers for TCR Jbeta segments was used. Amplification of the CDR3 region of rearranged TCR beta genes was performed with a multiplex PCR assay on genomic DNA. The Illumina HiSeq System was used to sequence the amplified TCR beta libraries as 87-base-pair reads. The study's own analysis went as follows. In a later analysis, some 80 million unique TCR beta chains were counted across the 666 repertoires, and roughly 11 million of these chains were shared by at least two donors. Raw reads were error-corrected and collapsed into unique sequences with a nearest-neighbor algorithm that merged closely related sequences to remove PCR and sequencing errors. To assign V, D and J gene segments, CDR3 sequences were aligned to IMGT reference sequences. For a sequence to be retained, at least a six-nucleotide match to both a V gene segment and a J gene segment was required. Rearrangements were classified as productive when the CDR3 lacked stop codons and remained in frame with V and J, and all other rearrangements were classified as non-productive. CDR3 was defined according to IMGT convention as the region running from the second conserved V-encoded cysteine to the conserved J-encoded phenylalanine. In an earlier analysis of just under 600 of the donors, sequences lacking an unambiguous match to a single V gene segment were excluded. In an earlier analysis of 587 of the donors, V segments were called functional above 56.7% productive rearrangements and were called segregating when the between-donor standard deviation exceeded 5%. A statistical classification framework was developed to diagnose cytomegalovirus status using the catalog of TCR beta chain sequences. In a later analysis, TCR nucleotide sequences were compared against IMGT/GENE-DB human TR gene sequences so that V and J genes could be assigned. Using the TCRdist pipeline, a later analysis assigned CDR3 sequences along with most-parsimonious VDJ recombination scenarios. In a later analysis, each TCR beta chain was defined by its CDR3 amino acid sequence together with its V-gene family, and reads lacking a unique V-gene family were excluded. As a way to deal with suspected cross-contamination and a sequencing artifact, a later analysis dropped more than 500 nucleotide sequences that were highly shared and had low generation probability. In a later analysis, a clonal expansion index for each public chain was calculated from normalized within-repertoire ranks of inferred template counts. In a later analysis, generation probabilities were computed using a VDJ recombination model fitted to out-of-frame rearrangements, and the results were checked against IGoR. Hypergeometric tests were used in a later analysis to score TCR-TCR, TCR-HLA and TCR-CMV co-occurrence, with a repertoire-size bias correction applied to the TCR pairs. False discovery rates were estimated in a later analysis by permuting HLA or CMV assignments 20 times. In a later analysis, co-occurring TCRs were grouped with DBSCAN, and TCRdist sequence similarity was added when clustering was performed within HLA-allele-positive subsets. Repertoires with fewer than 30,000 or more than 120,000 public chains, plus five repertoires with anomalous nucleotide sharing, were excluded from co-occurrence clustering. The table comes from immuneACCESS by way of TCRdb, which keeps in-frame sequences with V and J called. Part of the clones is missing from these tables; in studies checked, under half for an unresolved V gene and the rest for unknown reasons. For V, J and clone size, that table is used; D and trimming come from the DNA. For this sample the table gives some 130,000 clones, of which almost 80% were detected only once. Approximately 1.5% of the sample rests with the top ten.

The chain is encoded by TRBV6-6 joined to TRBJ1-5; the best D guess is TRBD1, with 6 bases matching. The sequenced material came from PBMCs. This receptor was identified in a female donor in good health and CMV-seronegative. The CDR3 region has the sequence CASTSGVQPQHF. The bases are TGTGCCAGCACCTCAGGGGTACAGCCCCAGCATTTT.